One sample yielded the 6 T cell receptor beta chains listed below, sequenced in a study of cytomegalovirus exposure and HLA in healthy donors. The PCR had 60 Vbeta and 13 Jbeta primers. The data were produced by immunoSEQ multiplex PCR, yet TCRdb's version contains in-frame clones alone and is incomplete. The sample contains 150,000 or so clones, approximately 79% of which appear only once. The sequencing sample was made of PBMCs. These receptors were taken from a young man in good health and CMV-seropositive.

This clone has just a few counts. At one of its ends the junction is not consistent with the germline gene, which may arise from a read error. The CDR3 sequence: CASSRGQPRTDTQYF. The CDR3 nucleotides read TGTGCTAGCAGCCGGGGACAGCCACGCACAGATACGCAGTATTTT. The V call is TRBV7-7, the J call TRBJ2-3; 7 nucleotides line up with TRBD1. The CDR3 runs to 15 residues. In germline, CDR1 is SSHAT, CDR2 FNYEAQ (reference sequence).

The chain joins TRBV6-5 to TRBJ1-1; D might be TRBD1 (5 bases). This CDR3 is built from 14 residues. Germline-derived CDR1 and CDR2 are MNHEY and SVGAGI. Deletions cut 6 bases from V and 4 bases from J, with 15 bases between. The CDR3, as DNA: TGTGCCAGCAGATTAGGGGAGGACGGCACTGAAGCTTTCTTT. Its protein is CASRLGEDGTEAFF.

This chain links TRBV13 with TRBJ2-7; D is possibly TRBD1 (6 bases). V lost 5 bases and J lost 3, with 14 bases in between. CDR1 is PRHDT and CDR2 is FYEKMQ in the germline V gene (reference sequence). This CDR3 contains 14 residues. CDR3 loop: CASSLGGRGYEQYF. CDR3 DNA sequence: TGTGCCAGCAGCCTGGGCGGCAGGGGCTACGAGCAGTACTTC.

The chain has TRBV4-1 and TRBJ2-2, with 7 bases fitting TRBD1. The V segment lost 4 bases and the J segment 6 bases; nucleotides outside the gene matches: 5. CDR1 MGHRA and CDR2 YSYEKL come from the germline V gene. This CDR3 has 14 residues. CDR3 bases: TGCGCCAGCAGCCCGCCCGACAGGGCCGGGGAGCTGTTTTTT. Its translation: CASSPPDRAGELFF.

The rearrangement links TRBV13 to TRBJ2-7; 13 bases map to TRBD2. Germline V gene sequence: CDR1 PRHDT, CDR2 FYEKMQ (reference sequence). The CDR3 consists of 15 residues. The J segment lost 4 bases and the V segment lost 4 bases, leaving 4 bases of the junction unmatched. DNA of the CDR3: TGTGCCAGCAGCTCCATACTAGCGGGAGGGTACGAGCAGTACTTC. This translates into CASSSILAGGYEQYF.

This chain links TRBV19 with TRBJ1-5, with 9 bases lining up with TRBD1. CDR3 length: 17 amino acids. CDR1 and CDR2 (germline): LNHDA, SQIVND (reference sequence). V was clipped by 0 bases and J by 3 bases; unmatched bases: 6. The CDR3 spells CASSIESRDRANQPQHF. CDR3 DNA: TGTGCCAGTAGTATAGAGTCCCGGGACAGGGCCAATCAGCCCCAGCATTTT. The full variable domain, rest sourced from reference TRBV19 and TRBJ1-5, is DGGITQSPKYLFRKEGQNVTLSCEQNLNHDAMYWYRQDPGQGLRLIYYSQIVNDFQKGDIAEGYSVSREKKESFPLTVTSAQKNPTAFYLCASSIESRDRANQPQHFGDGTRLSIL.